The T cell receptor beta chain under discussion was sequenced for a study of CD8 T cells in Susac syndrome. Study summary: There were over 5 sequenced Susac syndrome patients with active disease and roughly 8 in remission.

RNA was extracted with the RNeasy kit, and a quantity of 0.5 to 1 ug was reverse transcribed using random hexamers. Multiplex PCR with immunoSEQ amplified the TCR beta CDR3 across 54 Vbeta and 13 Jbeta. TCRdb itself ran the immunoSEQ multiplex PCR reads through MiXCR, one entry per CDR3 protein. Of 170,000 or so distinct CDR3 sequences in the sample, approximately 94% were seen once. Study findings and constraints: The CD4+ T cell repertoires of Susac syndrome were found to show no clonal expansion.

CD8+ and CD4+ T cells from blood underwent TCR beta sequencing, which was carried out in a high-throughput format. With regard to this clonotype: What it recognizes is unknown.

The source is a human donor with Susac syndrome. The sample comprised CD4+ T cells from PBMCs.

CDR3 bases: TGTGCCAGCAGCTTAGGCGGTGGGATCAGGAGCAATCAGCCCCAGCATTTT. Protein: CASSLGGGIRSNQPQHF. V and J are TRBV7-8 and TRBJ1-5; the D is unclear. In germline, CDR1 is SGHVS, CDR2 FQNEAQ. CDR3 length: 17 amino acids. V lost 1 base, J lost 1 base, and 14 bases lay in between.